These 28 T cell receptor beta chains were all obtained from the same sample, sequenced in a study of blood T cell repertoires in COVID-19. Generated by immunoSEQ multiplex PCR, the TCRdb table keeps only in-frame clones and is missing some. Of almost 200,000 clones detected, about 82% appear once; the ten largest clones hold around 1%. The sequenced sample was peripheral blood. All receptors derive from a man between 60 and 75 years old with COVID-19, enrolled during active disease.

The chain links TRBV27 to TRBJ1-2; TRBD1 aligns across 9 bases. CDR1 is MNHEY, CDR2 SMNVEV, per germline (reference sequence). This CDR3 is 16 amino acids long. V lost 2 bases, J lost 8 bases, and 12 bases stayed unmatched. CDR3 protein: CASSLGKDRGLGGYTF. DNA of the CDR3: TGTGCCAGCAGTTTAGGGAAGGACAGGGGATTAGGAGGCTACACCTTC.

The DNA of the CDR3 is TGCGCCAGCAGCTGGCGGATGCAAAGCGGCTACAATGAGCAGTTCTTC. Translating it yields CASSWRMQSGYNEQFF. The chain is built from TRBV5-1 and TRBJ2-1; perhaps TRBD2 as D (5 bases). This CDR3 is built from 16 residues. CDR1 is SGHRS and CDR2 is YFSETQ in the germline V gene. With 3 bases removed from V and 3 bases from J, the gap between germline ends came to 16 bases.

In its sample, this clone was seen a few times. The chain has TRBV7-9 and TRBJ1-1, with 9 bases aligning to TRBD1. Germline CDR1 reads SEHNR; CDR2 reads FQNEAQ (reference sequence). V shed 5 bases and J 5 bases; nucleotides not matched to a gene: 3. This CDR3 is built from 13 residues. The CDR3 DNA reads as TGTGCCAGCAGCATACAGGGGGCGACTGAAGCTTTCTTT. Translation gives CASSIQGATEAFF. The full variable domain, completed using reference TRBV7-9 and TRBJ1-1, is DTGVSQNPRHKITKRGQNVTFRCDPISEHNRLYWYRQTLGQGPEFLTYFQNEAQLEKSRLLSDRFSAERPKGSFSTLEIQRTEQGDSAMYLCASSIQGATEAFFGQGTRLTVV.

The V gene is TRBV7-2, the J gene TRBJ2-1, with 10 bases matching TRBD1. The CDR3 extends over 16 amino acids. The germline CDR1 and CDR2 sequences are SGHTA and FQGNSA. The V segment lost 5 bases and the J segment 4 bases; nucleotides outside the gene matches: 8. The CDR3 loop reads CASSVTGTGAYNEQFF. The CDR3 region has the DNA TGTGCCAGCAGCGTAACGGGGACAGGGGCTTACAATGAGCAGTTCTTC.

The count of this clone is one. This chain connects TRBV7-9 to TRBJ1-1; D ambiguous. The CDR3 runs to 14 residues. CDR1 is SEHNR and CDR2 is FQNEAQ in the germline V gene (reference sequence). The V end lost 1 base, the J end lost 2 bases, and 8 bases lay between the germline ends. The CDR3 bases are TGTGCCAGCAGCTTAGAAAAAAGCAACACTGAAGCTTTCTTT. Protein sequence: CASSLEKSNTEAFF. The whole variable domain, filled in from reference TRBV7-9 and TRBJ1-1, reads DTGVSQNPRHKITKRGQNVTFRCDPISEHNRLYWYRQTLGQGPEFLTYFQNEAQLEKSRLLSDRFSAERPKGSFSTLEIQRTEQGDSAMYLCASSLEKSNTEAFFGQGTRLTVV.

This chain links TRBV19 with TRBJ2-4; 11 bases map to TRBD1. The CDR3 is made up of 15 amino acids. The J segment lost 5 bases and the V segment lost 4 bases, leaving 4 bases of the junction unmatched. Germline CDR1 and CDR2: LNHDA and SQIVND (reference sequence). CDR3 sequence (DNA): TGTGCCAGTAGTACGGACAGGGGGCGGGAAAACATTCAGTACTTC. Amino acid sequence: CASSTDRGRENIQYF.

This chain joins TRBV7-9 and TRBJ1-6; D possibly corresponds to TRBD1 (6 bases). Germline loops: CDR1 SEHNR, CDR2 FQNEAQ (reference sequence). V dropped 2 bases and J dropped 4 bases, with 12 bases sitting between them. This CDR3 has 16 amino acids. CDR3 nucleotides: TGTGCCAGCAGCTTATACAGGGAACCATATAATTCACCCCTCCACTTT. Its translation: CASSLYREPYNSPLHF.

This clone has only a few counts. The J gene is TRBJ1-1, the V gene TRBV11-3; possibly TRBD1 for D (6 bases). This CDR3 comprises 15 residues. The V end was cut by 5 bases, the J end by 1 base, with 14 bases between. The V gene's germline CDR1 is SGHNT and CDR2 YENEEA. The CDR3 DNA is TGTGCCAGCAGCAGTTGGAAAGGGGGGAACACTGAAGCTTTCTTT. As protein: CASSSWKGGNTEAFF.

The J gene is TRBJ2-5, the V gene TRBV7-2; TRBD1 might be the D (5 bases). Germline CDR1 reads SGHTA; CDR2 reads FQGNSA. CDR3 length equals 14 residues. Trimming took off 5 bases at V and 5 bases at J, with 15 bases between the two ends. The CDR3 nucleotides read TGTGCCAGCAGCCCCCCCAGGGTTGGGGAGACCCAGTACTTC. Its protein product is CASSPPRVGETQYF.

This clone was observed a few times. The chain links TRBV9 to TRBJ2-7; 7 bases are shared with TRBD1. There are 14 residues in the CDR3. CDR1 is SGDLS and CDR2 is YYNGEE in the germline V gene. V gave up 5 bases and J gave up 2 bases; unmatched junction bases: 7. CDR3 amino acids: CASSTGQATYEQYF. The DNA for the CDR3 is TGTGCCAGCAGTACCGGACAGGCTACCTACGAGCAGTACTTC.

The genes are TRBV18 and TRBJ2-7; tentative D call: TRBD1 (5 bases). The V end was cut by 6 bases, the J end by 3 bases, with 9 bases between. Per the germline V gene, CDR1 is KGHSH and CDR2 is LQKENI. The CDR3 has 12 residues. The CDR3 DNA is TGTGCCAGCTCCCTAGACAGCTACGAGCAGTACTTC. This translates into CASSLDSYEQYF.

V gene TRBV4-2 combines with J gene TRBJ2-1, with 7 positions matching TRBD2. This CDR3 region has 15 residues. Germline V CDR1 and CDR2: LGHNA, YNFKEQ. The V gene end was trimmed by 4 bases and the J gene end by 9 bases; junction bases not matched to a gene: 12. Here the CDR3 reads CASSLVGGGGFEQFF. The CDR3 region has the DNA TGTGCCAGCAGCCTTGTGGGCGGGGGTGGTTTTGAGCAGTTCTTC.

The chain has TRBV9 and TRBJ1-2; no reliable D call. The CDR3 extends over 22 amino acids. Germline V gives CDR1 SGDLS, CDR2 YYNGEE. Trimming pared 0 bases from V and 0 bases from J, leaving 30 bases between. CDR3 amino acids: CASSVGGRGDSPTTRSNYGYTF. CDR3 nucleotide sequence: TGTGCCAGCAGCGTAGGAGGCCGGGGTGACTCCCCTACTACCCGCTCTAACTATGGCTACACCTTC.

This clone was recorded only once. The chain uses TRBV6-2 or TRBV6-3 and TRBJ1-5; 7 bases are shared with TRBD1. The CDR3 runs to 15 residues. Germline CDR1 MNHEY, CDR2 SVGEGT. V shed 5 bases and J 4 bases; nucleotides not matched to a gene: 8. The DNA of the CDR3 is TGTGCCAGCAGTCCGACAGGGTCGCAAAATCAGCCCCAGCATTTT. This encodes CASSPTGSQNQPQHF.

The chain carries TRBV2 and TRBJ1-6, with 7 bases matching TRBD1. The length of the CDR3 is 13 residues. Germline CDR1 is SNHLY and CDR2 is FYNNEI. J lost 10 bases, V lost 8 bases, and 8 bases had no gene match. The CDR3: CASQPTGWSPLHF. CDR3 coding DNA: TGTGCCAGCCAACCGACAGGGTGGTCACCCCTCCACTTT.

The chain recombines TRBV5-4 with TRBJ2-5, with 7 bases identical to TRBD1. Germline V gene sequence: CDR1 SGHNT, CDR2 YYREEE (reference sequence). CDR3 length: 14 residues. Trimming removed 3 bases from V and 4 bases from J; junction bases left unmatched: 6. CDR3 protein: CASSSTRQGETQYF. The CDR3 DNA sequence: TGTGCCAGCAGCTCCACCAGACAGGGAGAGACCCAGTACTTC. The variable domain in full, with the rest retrieved from reference TRBV5-4 and TRBJ2-5, is ETGVTQSPTHLIKTRGQQVTLRCSSQSGHNTVSWYQQALGQGPQFIFQYYREEENGRGNFPPRFSGLQFPNYSSELNVNALELDDSALYLCASSSTRQGETQYFGPGTRLLVL.

The chain uses TRBV15 and TRBJ1-2; D perhaps matches TRBD1 (5 bases). This CDR3 is built from 12 residues. Germline V gene lookup returns CDR1 LNHNV and CDR2 YYDKDF (reference sequence). V was trimmed by 8 bases and J by 4 bases, leaving 11 bases between them. As DNA, the CDR3 is TGTGCCACCGGAGGGGTACGCTATGGCTACACCTTC. Translated, it gives CATGGVRYGYTF.

Only a few counts were recorded for this clone. V is TRBV5-8 and J is TRBJ2-7, with D possibly matching TRBD2 (5 bases). V was shortened by 0 bases and J by 6 bases, with 13 bases between the two germline ends. The CDR3 sequence is 14 residues long. Germline CDR1 reads SGHTS; CDR2 reads YDEGEE. CDR3 DNA sequence: TGTGCCAGCAGCTTGGGAGTAGGGAGTCGCGAGCAGTACTTC. It encodes CASSLGVGSREQYF.

This clone was picked up one time. V gene TRBV10-3 combines with J gene TRBJ2-7, with unresolved D. The CDR3 has 15 amino acids. The germline V gene has CDR1 ENHRY and CDR2 SYGVKD. Between the trimmed V and J ends, which lost 2 bases and 3 bases, there was a span of 14 bases. In nucleotides, the CDR3 is TGTGCCATCAGTGAGCCGGGTCTGTCCAGCTACGAGCAGTACTTC. Translated, it gives CAISEPGLSSYEQYF.

The chain recombines TRBV2 with TRBJ2-1; TRBD2 is a possible D gene (6 bases). Germline CDR1 SNHLY, CDR2 FYNNEI. The CDR3 consists of 11 residues. V lost 9 bases to trimming and J lost 4 bases, with 7 bases between them. CDR3 sequence reads: CASGGYNEQFF. As DNA, the CDR3 is TGTGCCAGTGGGGGGTACAATGAGCAGTTCTTC.

This clone came up a few times. V gene TRBV29-1 combines with J gene TRBJ1-2; 11 bases are a match to TRBD1. V lost 5 bases to trimming and J lost 4 bases; unmatched junction nucleotides: 9. The CDR3 loop spans 15 amino acids. Germline V gene lookup returns CDR1 SQVTM and CDR2 ANQGSEA. The CDR3 DNA reads as TGCAGCGTTCAGGGACAGGGGGACGTTAGCTATGGCTACACCTTC. It encodes CSVQGQGDVSYGYTF. The complete variable domain, with remaining parts taken from reference TRBV29-1 and TRBJ1-2, reads SAVISQKPSRDICQRGTSLTIQCQVDSQVTMMFWYRQQPGQSLTLIATANQGSEATYESGFVIDKFPISRPNLTFSTLTVSNMSPEDSSIYLCSVQGQGDVSYGYTFGSGTRLTVV.

This clone has only a few counts. The V gene is TRBV5-8, the J gene TRBJ1-5; 9 positions match TRBD1. Germline values: CDR1 SGHTS, CDR2 YDEGEE. This CDR3 has 14 residues. Trimming took 7 bases from V and 9 from J; bases not matched to a gene: 11. CDR3 coding DNA: TGTGCCAGCGCCATCGACAGGGGGGGTCGGCCCCAGCATTTT. Protein: CASAIDRGGRPQHF.

The V call is TRBV7-9, the J call TRBJ1-1; maybe TRBD1 (5 bases). This CDR3 has 14 residues. The V gene's germline CDR1 is SEHNR and CDR2 FQNEAQ (reference sequence). Trimming left V 5 bases short and J 1 base short, with 11 bases between. The CDR3 bases are TGTGCCAGCAGCCTCGATCAGGGGAACACTGAAGCTTTCTTT. Translation: CASSLDQGNTEAFF.

The chain's CDR3 is CASSKDRGQNTGELFF. DNA for the CDR3: TGTGCCAGCAGTAAAGACAGGGGTCAGAACACCGGGGAGCTGTTTTTT. V gene TRBV27 combines with J gene TRBJ2-2; 8 positions agree with TRBD1. Losses at the gene ends were 5 bases for V and 1 base for J; bases not matched to a gene: 6. The CDR3 length is 16 residues. Germline CDR1 is MNHEY and CDR2 is SMNVEV (reference sequence).

This chain links TRBV7-9 with TRBJ1-1, with 8 nucleotides matching TRBD1. The CDR3 sequence is 14 residues long. Germline CDR1 and CDR2: SEHNR and FQNEAQ (reference sequence). Losses at the gene ends were 3 bases for V and 7 bases for J; bases not matched to a gene: 7. The CDR3 loop is CASSLGQGAYEAFF. The CDR3 region has the DNA TGTGCCAGCAGCTTGGGTCAGGGGGCGTATGAAGCTTTCTTT.

This clone is a singleton in its sample. The chain combines TRBV19 with TRBJ2-2; D is ambiguous. The length of the CDR3 is 13 residues. Trimming stripped 7 bases from V and 3 bases from J, with 9 bases between. Germline values: CDR1 LNHDA, CDR2 SQIVND (reference sequence). The CDR3 nucleotides read TGTGCCAGTATGCCACAGTACACCGGGGAGCTGTTTTTT. It encodes CASMPQYTGELFF.

CDR3 in amino acids: CASWGTSGFTDTQYF. The CDR3 DNA sequence: TGTGCCAGTTGGGGGACTAGCGGTTTCACAGATACGCAGTATTTT. The chain is built from TRBV2 and TRBJ2-3, with 11 bases that match TRBD2. The V gene's germline CDR1 is SNHLY and CDR2 FYNNEI. The V gene end was trimmed by 9 bases and the J gene end by 2 bases; junction bases not matched to a gene: 7. The CDR3 sequence is 15 residues long.

This chain connects TRBV6-5 to TRBJ1-1; D is possibly TRBD1 (6 bases). Trimming cost V 0 bases and J 5 bases, with 10 bases left between them. This CDR3 has 14 residues. Germline-derived CDR1 and CDR2 are MNHEY and SVGAGI. CDR3 sequence: CASSYSGRGTEAFF. CDR3 sequence (DNA): TGTGCCAGCAGTTACTCGGGCAGGGGAACTGAAGCTTTCTTT.